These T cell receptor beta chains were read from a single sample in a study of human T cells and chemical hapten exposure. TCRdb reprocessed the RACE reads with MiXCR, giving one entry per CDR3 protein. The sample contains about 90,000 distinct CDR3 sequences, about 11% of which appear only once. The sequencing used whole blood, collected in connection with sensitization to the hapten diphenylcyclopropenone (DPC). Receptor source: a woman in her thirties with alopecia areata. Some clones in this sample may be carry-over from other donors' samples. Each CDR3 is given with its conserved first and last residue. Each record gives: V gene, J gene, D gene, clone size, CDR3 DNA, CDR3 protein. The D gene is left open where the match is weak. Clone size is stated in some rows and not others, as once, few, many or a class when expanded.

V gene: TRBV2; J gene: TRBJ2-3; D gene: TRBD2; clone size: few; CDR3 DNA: TGTGCCAGCAGTGCCACCCAGCGGGGGGCCACAGATACGCAGTATTTT; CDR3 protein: CASSATQRGATDTQYF
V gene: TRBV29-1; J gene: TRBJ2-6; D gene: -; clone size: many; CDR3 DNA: TGCAGCGTTGTCTTTGGGGCCAACGTCCTGACTTTC; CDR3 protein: CSVVFGANVLTF
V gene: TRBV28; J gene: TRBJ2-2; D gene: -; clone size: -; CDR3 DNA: TGTGCCAGCAGTTTATTCCCGGGAACGACCGGGGAGCTGTTTTTT; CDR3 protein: CASSLFPGTTGELFF
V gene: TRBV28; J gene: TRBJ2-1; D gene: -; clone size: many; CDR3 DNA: TGTGCCAGCAGTCTCCCGGGACTTAGGAGGGCGGATGAGCAGTTCTTC; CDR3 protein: CASSLPGLRRADEQFF
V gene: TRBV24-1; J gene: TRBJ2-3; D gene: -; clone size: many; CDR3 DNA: TGTGCCACCAGTGATTTTGGGAGCACAGATACGCAGTATTTT; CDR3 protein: CATSDFGSTDTQYF
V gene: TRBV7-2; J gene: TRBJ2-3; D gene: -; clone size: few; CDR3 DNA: TGTGCCAGCAGCTTAATCGGGCTCGCAGATACGCAGTATTTT; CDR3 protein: CASSLIGLADTQYF
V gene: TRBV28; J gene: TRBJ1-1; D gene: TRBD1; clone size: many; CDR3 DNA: TGTGCCAGCAGCAAGGGGGGACAGCAGAACACTGAAGCTTTCTTT; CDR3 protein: CASSKGGQQNTEAFF
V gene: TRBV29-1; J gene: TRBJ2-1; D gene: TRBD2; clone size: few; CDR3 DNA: TGCAGCGTTGTCGGTACTAGCGGGAGTACTGACAATGAGCAGTTCTTC; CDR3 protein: CSVVGTSGSTDNEQFF
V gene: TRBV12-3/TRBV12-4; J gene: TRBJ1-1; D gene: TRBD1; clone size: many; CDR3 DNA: TGTGCCAGCACCGGACAGGGGGCGAACACTGAAGCTTTCTTT; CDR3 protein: CASTGQGANTEAFF
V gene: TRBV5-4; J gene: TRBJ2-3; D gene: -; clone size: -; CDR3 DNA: TGTGCCAGCAGCTTACGTCCCAGTGGTCGTGGCACAGATACGCAGTATTTT; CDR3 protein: CASSLRPSGRGTDTQYF
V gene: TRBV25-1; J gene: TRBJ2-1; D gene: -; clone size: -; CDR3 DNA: TGTGCCAGCAATGAGGCTGCGACTAGTTACAATGAGCAGTTCTTC; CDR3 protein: CASNEAATSYNEQFF
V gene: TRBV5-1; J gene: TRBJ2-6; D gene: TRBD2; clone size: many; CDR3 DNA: TGCGCCAGCAGCGACACTAGCGGGGGTTCCACTGGGGCCAACGTCCTGACTTTC; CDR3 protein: CASSDTSGGSTGANVLTF
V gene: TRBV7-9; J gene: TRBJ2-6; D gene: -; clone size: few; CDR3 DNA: TGTGCCAGCAGCTTAGCGGGGGACGTCCTGACTTTC; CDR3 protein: CASSLAGDVLTF
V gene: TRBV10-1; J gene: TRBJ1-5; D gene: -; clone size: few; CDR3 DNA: TGCGCCAGCTGGGCCAGGGAGGGCGTCAATCAGCCCCAGCATTTT; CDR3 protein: CASWAREGVNQPQHF
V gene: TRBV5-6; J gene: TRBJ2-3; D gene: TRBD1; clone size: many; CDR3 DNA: TGTGCCAGCAGCCCAGGGGACAGGCACCCTAGCACAGATACGCAGTATTTT; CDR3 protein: CASSPGDRHPSTDTQYF
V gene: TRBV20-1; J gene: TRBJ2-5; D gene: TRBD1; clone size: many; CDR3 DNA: TGCAGTGCTAGGATAGCAGGGGGCGGTTCGGAGACCCAGTACTTC; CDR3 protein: CSARIAGGGSETQYF